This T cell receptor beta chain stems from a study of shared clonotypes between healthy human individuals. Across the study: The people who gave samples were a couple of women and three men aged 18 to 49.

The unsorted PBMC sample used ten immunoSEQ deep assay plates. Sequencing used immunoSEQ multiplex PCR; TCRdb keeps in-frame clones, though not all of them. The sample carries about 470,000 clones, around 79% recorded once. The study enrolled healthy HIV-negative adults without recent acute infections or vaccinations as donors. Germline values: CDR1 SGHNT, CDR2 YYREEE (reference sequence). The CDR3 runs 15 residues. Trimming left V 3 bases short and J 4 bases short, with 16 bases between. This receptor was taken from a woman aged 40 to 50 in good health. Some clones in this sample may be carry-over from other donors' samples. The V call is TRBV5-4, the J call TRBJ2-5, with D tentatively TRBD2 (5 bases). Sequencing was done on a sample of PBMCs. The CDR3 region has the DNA TGTGCCAGCAGCTCCTCAGCGGTTTTAGGAGAGACCCAGTACTTC. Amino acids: CASSSSAVLGETQYF.